Presented here are 24 T cell receptor beta chains from one specimen sequenced in a study of response to subunit inactivated influenza vaccine. TCRdb re-analysed the RT-PCR reads in MiXCR, keeping a single row per CDR3 protein. The table shows roughly 650,000 distinct CDR3 sequences, with about 14% occurring only once. The input for sequencing was PBMCs from blood, taken roughly 15 days before vaccination. These receptors were collected from a man aged 50 to 59 who received an inactivated influenza vaccine.

This clonotype turned up a few times. The J gene is TRBJ2-2, the V gene TRBV4-2; D gene unclear. The V gene's germline CDR1 is LGHNA and CDR2 YNFKEQ. This CDR3 has 14 amino acids. Trimming took off 0 bases at V and 3 bases at J, with 5 bases between the two ends. The CDR3 bases are TGTGCCAGCAGCCAAGAACATTACACCGGGGAGCTGTTTTTT. This encodes CASSQEHYTGELFF.

The rearrangement links TRBV30 to TRBJ1-1; a weak D match, TRBD1 (5 bases). The V end was cut by 4 bases, the J end by 6 bases, with 15 bases between. Germline values: CDR1 GTSNPN, CDR2 SVGIG (reference sequence). This CDR3 comprises 13 residues. CDR3 nucleotide sequence: TGTGCCTGGACGGGGGTTGGGGACGCTGAAGCTTTCTTT. This encodes CAWTGVGDAEAFF.

The chain is built from TRBV5-1 and TRBJ2-7, with 8 bases aligning to TRBD2. The CDR3 covers 15 residues. V lost 5 bases to trimming and J lost 5 bases; unmatched junction nucleotides: 12. From germline, CDR1 is SGHRS and CDR2 YFSETQ. CDR3 DNA sequence: TGCGCCAGCAGATGGCTAGCGGGCCCCAGGGACGAGCAGTACTTC. This gives the protein CASRWLAGPRDEQYF.

This clonotype was recorded at least ten times. This rearrangement joins TRBV6-1 to TRBJ2-1; TRBD1 is a possible D gene (6 bases). The CDR3 runs 16 residues. Trimming stripped 5 bases from V and 13 bases from J, with 27 bases between. The germline V gene encodes CDR1 MNHNS and CDR2 SASEGT. The chain's CDR3 is CASSTRRRGQPFDQFF. In DNA form, the CDR3 reads TGTGCCAGCAGTACCCGGCGCAGGGGTCAACCCTTTGACCAGTTCTTC.

The chain carries TRBV4-1 and TRBJ1-3; D may be TRBD1 (5 bases). The CDR3 has 15 amino acids. Trimming pared 2 bases from V and 9 bases from J, leaving 17 bases between. From germline, CDR1 is MGHRA and CDR2 YSYEKL. The CDR3 region has the DNA TGCGCCAGCAGCCAACGGGACGGACTTGGCGGCACCATATATTTT. Translated, it gives CASSQRDGLGGTIYF.

The V gene is TRBV6-5, the J gene TRBJ2-6; the D is unclear. This CDR3 comprises 16 residues. V lost 3 bases and J lost 0, with 9 bases in between. Looked up from germline, CDR1 is MNHEY and CDR2 is SVGAGI. The CDR3 DNA reads TGTGCCAGCAGTTATGAGATTAGCTCTGGGGCCAACGTCCTGACTTTC. As protein: CASSYEISSGANVLTF.

The chain employs TRBV6-2 or TRBV6-3 and TRBJ1-2, with 7 bases fitting TRBD1. This CDR3 region has 11 residues. Looked up from germline, CDR1 is MNHEY and CDR2 is SVGEGT. The J segment lost 6 bases and the V segment lost 8 bases, leaving 3 bases of the junction unmatched. The chain's CDR3 is CASDTGDGYTF. CDR3 nucleotide sequence: TGTGCCAGCGATACAGGGGATGGCTACACCTTC.

This sequence joins TRBV5-1 and TRBJ1-1; D is unresolved. This CDR3 is built from 17 residues. The ends were cut back, 1 base at V and 1 base at J, with 17 bases in the middle. Germline loops: CDR1 SGHRS, CDR2 YFSETQ. CDR3 in amino acids: CASSLTGRTTANTEAFF. CDR3 in DNA: TGCGCCAGCAGCTTGACCGGACGGACGACTGCGAACACTGAAGCTTTCTTT.

This clonotype was observed a handful of times. This rearrangement joins TRBV5-1 to TRBJ1-1, with 10 nucleotides matching TRBD1. The CDR3 runs 16 residues. Per germline, CDR1 SGHRS and CDR2 YFSETQ. The trim removed 3 bases at V and 6 bases at J, leaving 11 bases unmatched. This chain's CDR3 is CASSSRDRGVTPEAFF. CDR3 nucleotides: TGCGCCAGCAGCTCCCGGGACAGGGGAGTAACACCTGAAGCTTTCTTT.

The chain couples TRBV7-9 to TRBJ2-5, with a tentative D call TRBD2 (6 bases). Germline-derived CDR1 and CDR2 are SEHNR and FQNEAQ (reference sequence). V was shortened by 7 bases and J by 4 bases, with 10 bases between the two germline ends. This CDR3 comprises 12 residues. The chain's CDR3 is CASNAAGETQYF. As DNA, the CDR3 is TGTGCCAGCAATGCAGCGGGAGAGACCCAGTACTTC.

This chain connects TRBV9 to TRBJ2-5, with TRBD2 matching 7 bases. V lost 4 bases to trimming and J lost 7 bases; unmatched junction nucleotides: 19. Germline loops: CDR1 SGDLS, CDR2 YYNGEE. The CDR3 contains 17 residues. The CDR3 protein is CASSPPPTGTTGRTQYF. The CDR3 DNA reads TGTGCCAGCAGCCCACCCCCCACCGGGACTACTGGAAGGACCCAGTACTTC.

The V and J genes are TRBV7-9 and TRBJ1-6, with a possible D match to TRBD1 (5 bases). Per germline, CDR1 SEHNR and CDR2 FQNEAQ (reference sequence). The CDR3 runs 14 residues. The V and J ends lost 5 bases and 9 bases respectively, with 14 bases between them. The CDR3 DNA reads TGTGCCAGCAGCCTAACCGGGCAGGGTTCACCCCTCCACTTT. This encodes CASSLTGQGSPLHF.

The chain combines TRBV4-2 with TRBJ2-1, with a weak D call TRBD1 (5 bases). V gave up 0 bases and J gave up 7 bases, with 13 bases separating them. The CDR3 extends over 15 amino acids. Germline V gene data show CDR1 as LGHNA and CDR2 as YNFKEQ. The CDR3 DNA follows: TGTGCCAGCAGCCAAGAGGCATTGGCAGGGAATGAGCAGTTCTTC. It translates to CASSQEALAGNEQFF.

This chain's CDR3 is CASSQAPTGVQTDTQYF. In DNA, the CDR3 is TGCGCCAGCAGCCAAGCACCGACAGGGGTCCAGACAGATACGCAGTATTTT. This chain connects TRBV4-3 to TRBJ2-3, with TRBD1 matching 8 bases. This CDR3 has 17 amino acids. After removal of 1 base from V and 3 bases from J, the junction contained 9 bases not matched to a gene. Germline V gene lookup returns CDR1 LGHNA and CDR2 YSLEER.

This clonotype appeared a few times. This rearrangement joins TRBV30 to TRBJ2-7; D is uncertain. V was clipped by 0 bases and J by 0 bases, with 12 bases between them. This CDR3 has 15 amino acids. CDR1 GTSNPN and CDR2 SVGIG come from the germline V gene (reference sequence). The DNA for the CDR3 is TGTGCCTGGAGTGTACCACAGTTGAGCTCCTACGAGCAGTACTTC. Translation: CAWSVPQLSSYEQYF.

There are a few counts of this clonotype. This sequence joins TRBV28 and TRBJ2-1; TRBD2 aligns across 10 bases. V shed 5 bases, J shed 4 bases, and the junction held 2 bases outside the gene matches. Per the germline V gene, CDR1 is MDHEN and CDR2 is SYDVKM. CDR3 length equals 14 residues. The chain's CDR3 is CASSRSGRYNEQFF. DNA for the CDR3: TGTGCCAGCAGTCGTAGCGGGAGGTACAATGAGCAGTTCTTC.

This clonotype has a handful of counts. The chain couples TRBV5-1 to TRBJ2-3; 8 bases align to TRBD2. Germline V gives CDR1 SGHRS, CDR2 YFSETQ. This CDR3 spans 17 amino acids. Trimming at V came to 0 bases and at J to 1 base, leaving 7 bases not matched to a gene. The CDR3 loop reads CASSLEATSVGTDTQYF. DNA of the CDR3: TGCGCCAGCAGCTTGGAGGCGACTAGCGTAGGCACAGATACGCAGTATTTT.

This clonotype was detected a few times. V and J are TRBV15 and TRBJ2-5; D ambiguous. With 0 bases removed from V and 7 bases from J, the gap between germline ends came to 15 bases. The CDR3 totals 15 residues. Germline lookup yields CDR1 LNHNV and CDR2 YYDKDF (reference sequence). CDR3 residues: CATSRDTIAFGTQYF. The CDR3 coding sequence is TGTGCCACCAGCAGAGACACTATAGCTTTTGGGACCCAGTACTTC.

This sequence joins TRBV6-2 or TRBV6-3 and TRBJ2-6, with a possible D match to TRBD1 (5 bases). V was clipped by 4 bases and J by 0 bases, with 13 bases between them. The germline CDR1 and CDR2 sequences are MNHEY and SVGEGT. The CDR3 is 17 residues long. The CDR3 coding sequence is TGTGCCAGCAGTTCCCTAAACAGGCTCTCTGGGGCCAACGTCCTGACTTTC. This translates into CASSSLNRLSGANVLTF.

This clonotype was found a few times. V gene TRBV20-1 combines with J gene TRBJ1-3, with 9 nucleotides matching TRBD1. The CDR3 runs to 14 residues. The J segment lost 2 bases and the V segment lost 3 bases, leaving 2 bases of the junction unmatched. Germline CDR1 reads DFQATT; CDR2 reads SNEGSKA (reference sequence). The chain's CDR3 is CSASRQGAGNTIYF. The CDR3 coding sequence is TGCAGTGCTAGCCGACAGGGGGCTGGAAACACCATATATTTT.

This clonotype was found many times. The chain employs TRBV30 and TRBJ1-1; D uncertain. The V end was cut by 4 bases, the J end by 6 bases, with 6 bases between. The CDR3 loop spans 10 amino acids. Germline CDR1 reads GTSNPN; CDR2 reads SVGIG (reference sequence). DNA for the CDR3: TGTGCCTGGAATCGGGCTGAAGCTTTCTTT. It codes for CAWNRAEAFF.

This clonotype was counted between two and nine times. This chain's CDR3 is CSAGRTSGNEQFF. The CDR3 DNA reads as TGCAGTGCTGGGAGGACTAGCGGCAATGAGCAGTTCTTC. This chain uses TRBV20-1 with TRBJ2-1; 10 bases fit TRBD2. The CDR3 runs to 13 residues. Looked up from germline, CDR1 is DFQATT and CDR2 is SNEGSKA (reference sequence). The junction had 4 bases not matched to a gene; V was cut back by 5 bases and J by 6 bases.

The genes are TRBV27 and TRBJ1-6; D unresolved. CDR3 size: 16 residues. Trimming shortened V by 6 bases and J by 3 bases, and 15 bases separated the two germline ends. From germline, CDR1 is MNHEY and CDR2 SMNVEV (reference sequence). Here the CDR3 DNA reads TGTGCCAGCAGACAACAGTGGGCAAGCTATAATTCACCCCTCCACTTT. Its protein product is CASRQQWASYNSPLHF.

This clonotype occurred a few times. The J gene is TRBJ2-1, the V gene TRBV5-1; possibly TRBD1 for D (5 bases). The germline gives CDR1 SGHRS, CDR2 YFSETQ. The CDR3 sequence is 15 residues long. Trimming took off 6 bases at V and 0 bases at J, with 13 bases between the two ends. The CDR3 loop reads CASTLTASSYNEQFF. DNA of the CDR3: TGCGCCAGCACTCTGACAGCTAGCTCCTACAATGAGCAGTTCTTC.